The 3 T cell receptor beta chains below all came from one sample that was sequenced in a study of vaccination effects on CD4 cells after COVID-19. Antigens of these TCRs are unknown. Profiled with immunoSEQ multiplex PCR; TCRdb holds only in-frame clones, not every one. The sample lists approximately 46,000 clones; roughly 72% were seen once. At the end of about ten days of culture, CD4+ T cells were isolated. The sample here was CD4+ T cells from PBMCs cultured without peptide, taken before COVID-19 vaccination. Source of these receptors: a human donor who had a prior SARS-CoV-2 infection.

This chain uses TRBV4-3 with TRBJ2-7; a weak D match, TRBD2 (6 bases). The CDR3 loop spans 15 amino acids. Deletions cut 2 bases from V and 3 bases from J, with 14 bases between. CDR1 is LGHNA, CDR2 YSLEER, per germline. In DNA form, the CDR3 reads TGCGCCAGCAGCCAAAGGCGAGGGACTTACTACGAGCAGTACTTC. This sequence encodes CASSQRRGTYYEQYF.

This CDR3 reads CASSLVGSNSPLHF. The CDR3 DNA sequence: TGTGCCAGCAGCTTAGTTGGGTCGAATTCACCCCTCCACTTT. The rearrangement joins TRBV7-2 to TRBJ1-6; the D is unclear. Germline V gene data show CDR1 as SGHTA and CDR2 as FQGNSA. The CDR3 runs 14 residues. The ends were cut back, 1 base at V and 7 bases at J, with 8 bases in the middle.

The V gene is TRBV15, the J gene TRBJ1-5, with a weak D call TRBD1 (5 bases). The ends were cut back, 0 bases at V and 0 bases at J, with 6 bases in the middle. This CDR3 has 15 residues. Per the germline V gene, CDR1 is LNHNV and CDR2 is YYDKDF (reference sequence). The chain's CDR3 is CATSRDRGSNQPQHF. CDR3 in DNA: TGTGCCACCAGCAGAGATAGGGGTAGCAATCAGCCCCAGCATTTT.